Listed here are 11 T cell receptor beta chains from one sample, sequenced in a study of beta chain features in type 1 diabetes. Study outcomes and limitations: All four CD4+ subsets of Type 1 diabetes patients contained TCRB CDR3s that were moderately but significantly shorter.

These receptors have no identified antigens. What was sequenced were expressed TCRB transcripts, since all of the isolated RNA had been reverse transcribed. Sequenced by immunoSEQ multiplex PCR; TCRdb stores in-frame clones only, minus some. This table holds about 650,000 clones, about an eighth found once. Input material: naive CD4+ T cells from blood. The source of these receptors is a man under 40 with type 1 diabetes.

This clone came up a few times. This chain links TRBV6-1 with TRBJ2-1; 7 bases map to TRBD1. J lost 4 bases, V lost 9 bases, and 12 bases had no gene match. Germline-derived CDR1 and CDR2 are MNHNS and SASEGT. CDR3 size: 15 residues. CDR3 sequence (DNA): TGTGCCAGTGTAAGCGGTACAGGGGCTTACAATGAGCAGTTCTTC. This codes for CASVSGTGAYNEQFF.

Only a few counts were recorded for this clone. The V gene is TRBV29-1, the J gene TRBJ1-5; D remains unclear. V was pared by 0 bases and J by 7 bases, with 7 bases between. Germline CDR1 and CDR2: SQVTM and ANQGSEA. This CDR3 region has 12 residues. The CDR3 sequence: CSVEEGGQPQHF. The CDR3 coding sequence is TGCAGCGTTGAAGAAGGAGGACAGCCCCAGCATTTT. Using reference TRBV29-1 and TRBJ1-5 for the parts outside the CDR3, the full variable domain is SAVISQKPSRDICQRGTSLTIQCQVDSQVTMMFWYRQQPGQSLTLIATANQGSEATYESGFVIDKFPISRPNLTFSTLTVSNMSPEDSSIYLCSVEEGGQPQHFGDGTRLSIL.

V gene TRBV5-6 combines with J gene TRBJ1-1; D is uncertain. CDR3 size: 12 residues. Between the trimmed V and J ends, which lost 7 bases and 0 bases, there was a span of 7 bases. Per the germline V gene, CDR1 is SGHDT and CDR2 is YYEEEE. This CDR3 is CASVRMNTEAFF. The CDR3 nucleotides are TGTGCCAGCGTTCGCATGAACACTGAAGCTTTCTTT.

This clone was seen more than once but under ten times. The rearrangement links TRBV7-6 to TRBJ2-2; D gene uncertain. This CDR3 has 15 amino acids. The V and J ends lost 0 bases and 4 bases respectively, with 9 bases between them. Germline lookup yields CDR1 SGHVS and CDR2 FNYEAQ. The CDR3 nucleotides are TGTGCCAGCAGCTTAGCGTACGATCCCACCGGGGAGCTGTTTTTT. Protein product: CASSLAYDPTGELFF. Based on the CDR3 plus reference TRBV7-6 and TRBJ2-2, the full variable domain is GAGVSQSPRYKVTKRGQDVALRCDPISGHVSLYWYRQALGQGPEFLTYFNYEAQQDKSGLPNDRFSAERPEGSISTLTIQRTEQRDSAMYRCASSLAYDPTGELFFGEGSRLTVL.

The J gene is TRBJ2-1, the V gene TRBV11-2, with 14 bases matching TRBD2. The CDR3 has 16 amino acids. With 6 bases clipped from V and 6 bases from J, the junction kept 7 bases outside the gene matches. CDR1 is SGHAT and CDR2 is FQNNGV in the germline V gene. The CDR3 DNA reads TGTGCCAGCAGTTTCCTCGGGACTAGCGGGGGCAATGAGCAGTTCTTC. Translating it yields CASSFLGTSGGNEQFF.

This chain joins TRBV6-5 and TRBJ2-7, with D tentatively TRBD1 (6 bases). The length of the CDR3 is 14 residues. Looked up from germline, CDR1 is MNHEY and CDR2 is SVGAGI. Trimming took 6 bases from V and 4 from J, leaving 16 bases between them. For the CDR3, the DNA is TGTGCCAGCAGAAAAAGGACAGATTTATACGAGCAGTACTTC. Residues: CASRKRTDLYEQYF.

V is TRBV21-1 and J is TRBJ1-6; TRBD1 is the table's D call and was not checked against the DNA. TRBV21-1 is shown as a pseudogene. CDR3 size: 16 residues. CDR3 coding DNA: TGTGCCAGCAGCGAATCCGGGACAGCGTATAATTCACCCCTCCACTTT. This sequence encodes CASSESGTAYNSPLHF.

This sequence joins TRBV9 and TRBJ2-7, with D perhaps matching TRBD1 (6 bases). Germline V gene sequence: CDR1 SGDLS, CDR2 YYNGEE. The CDR3 length is 15 residues. Trimming took 3 bases from V and 7 from J, leaving 20 bases between them. In DNA, the CDR3 is TGTGCCAGCAGCGGTACCGGGACATCAATAGGAGAGCAGTACTTC. The encoded protein is CASSGTGTSIGEQYF. Drawing the rest from reference TRBV9 and TRBJ2-7, the complete variable domain is DSGVTQTPKHLITATGQRVTLRCSPRSGDLSVYWYQQSLDQGLQFLIQYYNGEERAKGNILERFSAQQFPDLHSELNLSSLELGDSALYFCASSGTGTSIGEQYFGPGTRLTVT.

A few counts support this clone. The V and J genes are TRBV14 and TRBJ2-2, with a weak D call TRBD1 (6 bases). Trimming removed 11 bases at V and 5 bases at J, with 15 bases between. Germline CDR1 is SGHDN and CDR2 is FVKESK. CDR3 size: 13 residues. CDR3 sequence reads: CAVGRQGTGELFF. The CDR3 DNA sequence: TGTGCCGTAGGTCGGCAGGGGACCGGGGAGCTGTTTTTT.

This clone was picked up a small number of times. This CDR3 is CASSQAQADQPQHF. CDR3 bases: TGTGCCAGCAGCCAAGCGCAGGCGGATCAGCCCCAGCATTTT. The J gene is TRBJ1-5, the V gene TRBV4-2; D is ambiguous. Germline CDR1 and CDR2: LGHNA and YNFKEQ. The CDR3 sequence is 14 residues long. V lost 1 base and J lost 5, with 9 bases in between.

The chain links TRBV30 to TRBJ2-1, with 13 bases that match TRBD2. This CDR3 spans 15 amino acids. The V segment lost 0 bases and the J segment 8 bases; nucleotides outside the gene matches: 4. Germline CDR1 GTSNPN, CDR2 SVGIG (reference sequence). CDR3 DNA: TGTGCCTGGAGTGTAACTAGCGGGGGGGCCTATGAGCAGTTCTTC. Its protein product is CAWSVTSGGAYEQFF.